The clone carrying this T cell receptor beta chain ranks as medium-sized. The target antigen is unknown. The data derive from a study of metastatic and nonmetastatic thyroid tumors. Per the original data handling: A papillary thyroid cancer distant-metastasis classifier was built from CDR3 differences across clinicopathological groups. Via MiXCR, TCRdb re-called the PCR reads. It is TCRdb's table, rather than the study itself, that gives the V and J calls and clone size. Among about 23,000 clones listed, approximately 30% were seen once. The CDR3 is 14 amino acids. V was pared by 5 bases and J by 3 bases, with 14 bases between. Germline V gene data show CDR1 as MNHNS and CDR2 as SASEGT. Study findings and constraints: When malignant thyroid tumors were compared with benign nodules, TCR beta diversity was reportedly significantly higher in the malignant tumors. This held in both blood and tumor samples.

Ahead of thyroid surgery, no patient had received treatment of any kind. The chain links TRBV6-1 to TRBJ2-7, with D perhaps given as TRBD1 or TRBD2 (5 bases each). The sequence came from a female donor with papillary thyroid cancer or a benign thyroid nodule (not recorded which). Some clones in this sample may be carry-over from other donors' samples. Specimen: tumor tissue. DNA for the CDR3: TGTGCCAGCAGTCCGGGACCGTCCATCTACGAGCAGTACTTC. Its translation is CASSPGPSIYEQYF.